These 14 T cell receptor beta chains came from one sample sequenced in a study of T-cell memory formation after mild COVID-19. One entry per CDR3 protein, called by TCRdb with MiXCR from the 5' RACE reads. The profile shows under 350,000 distinct CDR3 sequences, around 16% of them singletons. What was sequenced was PBMCs or a T cell subset sorted from them (not recorded which). The receptors here all came from a man aged 18 to 29 who had mild COVID-19 (a few samples of this study predate the infection). Cell type and time point are not known.

This clonotype has only a few counts. V gene TRBV28 combines with J gene TRBJ2-7, with D possibly TRBD2 on 6 matching bases. The germline CDR1 and CDR2 sequences are MDHEN and SYDVKM. The length of the CDR3 is 14 residues. Trimming took off 2 bases at V and 2 bases at J, with 10 bases between the two ends. CDR3 region: CASSLAGRTYEQYV. The CDR3 DNA follows: TGTGCCAGCAGTTTAGCGGGGCGAACCTACGAGCAGTACGTC.

The chain is built from TRBV4-1 and TRBJ1-1; D not certain. CDR1 and CDR2 (germline): MGHRA, YSYEKL. Trimming took 2 bases from V and 7 from J, leaving 17 bases between them. CDR3 size: 15 residues. The CDR3 spells CASSQIPGLLGEAFF. For the CDR3, the DNA is TGCGCCAGCAGCCAAATCCCCGGTCTTTTGGGTGAAGCTTTCTTT.

The sample holds a few counts of this clonotype. The gene calls are TRBV12-3 or TRBV12-4 and TRBJ1-6; 12 nucleotides match TRBD1. CDR3 size: 14 residues. With V trimmed by 6 bases and J by 9 bases, 3 bases remained unmatched. The CDR3 sequence: CASRGTGGFSPLHF. CDR3 DNA: TGTGCCAGCAGGGGGACAGGGGGCTTTTCACCCCTCCACTTT.

The J gene is TRBJ1-1, the V gene TRBV19, with D hard to call. The length of the CDR3 is 16 residues. Looked up from germline, CDR1 is LNHDA and CDR2 is SQIVND (reference sequence). Trimming cost V 1 base and J 4 bases, with 16 bases left between them. The CDR3: CASSIGVVRLATEAFF. In DNA, the CDR3 is TGTGCCAGTAGTATAGGGGTCGTTCGACTGGCCACTGAAGCTTTCTTT.

The rearrangement links TRBV5-1 to TRBJ1-3; D gene unclear. The CDR3 is 17 amino acids. Trimming pared 5 bases from V and 0 bases from J, leaving 18 bases between. The germline gives CDR1 SGHRS, CDR2 YFSETQ. Written as DNA, the CDR3 is TGCGCCAGCAGGCCAGGAACGGGAACCCTCTCTGGAAACACCATATATTTT. Amino acids: CASRPGTGTLSGNTIYF. Using reference TRBV5-1 and TRBJ1-3 for the parts outside the CDR3, the full variable domain is KAGVTQTPRYLIKTRGQQVTLSCSPISGHRSVSWYQQTPGQGLQFLFEYFSETQRNKGNFPGRFSGRQFSNSRSEMNVSTLELGDSALYLCASRPGTGTLSGNTIYFGEGSWLTVV.

This clonotype was found many times. This chain joins TRBV5-1 and TRBJ1-1, with D hard to call. This CDR3 comprises 13 residues. The ends were cut back, 5 bases at V and 5 bases at J, with 13 bases in the middle. Germline values: CDR1 SGHRS, CDR2 YFSETQ. The CDR3 here is CASSLGSETEAFF. The CDR3 bases are TGCGCCAGCAGTCTGGGATCAGAGACTGAAGCTTTCTTT.

The sample holds a few counts of this clonotype. J is TRBJ2-1 and V is TRBV6-2 or TRBV6-3; 7 bases agree with TRBD1. The CDR3 totals 15 residues. J lost 0 bases, V lost 6 bases, and 5 bases had no gene match. Germline lookup yields CDR1 MNHEY and CDR2 SVGEGT. CDR3 sequence reads: CASRLTGSSYNEQFF. The CDR3, as DNA: TGTGCCAGCAGACTGACAGGGAGCTCCTACAATGAGCAGTTCTTC.

The rearrangement uses TRBV7-9 and TRBJ2-2; maybe TRBD2 (6 bases). CDR1 SEHNR and CDR2 FQNEAQ come from the germline V gene (reference sequence). The V and J ends lost 5 bases and 3 bases respectively, with 16 bases between them. This CDR3 has 16 residues. CDR3 residues: CASSVESGGDTGELFF. As DNA, the CDR3 is TGTGCCAGCAGCGTAGAGTCCGGAGGGGACACCGGGGAGCTGTTTTTT.

The chain carries TRBV5-1 and TRBJ1-1, with unresolved D. V was shortened by 0 bases and J by 4 bases, with 13 bases between the two germline ends. The CDR3 sequence is 15 residues long. CDR1 and CDR2 (germline): SGHRS, YFSETQ. The CDR3 loop is CASSLASSYTTEAFF. The CDR3, as DNA: TGCGCCAGCAGCTTGGCCAGTTCTTACACCACTGAAGCTTTCTTT.

CDR3 coding DNA: TGCAGTGCTAGAGATGGAGGGTGGAACACTGAAGCTTTCTTT. Translation gives CSARDGGWNTEAFF. J is TRBJ1-1 and V is TRBV20-1; D is ambiguous. The germline CDR1 and CDR2 sequences are DFQATT and SNEGSKA (reference sequence). The CDR3 covers 14 residues. V gave up 0 bases and J gave up 1 base, with 9 bases separating them.

V and J are TRBV13 and TRBJ1-3, with TRBD1 as a possible D gene (5 bases). The V end lost 6 bases, the J end lost 0 bases, and 9 bases lay between the germline ends. The CDR3 has 14 residues. In germline, CDR1 is PRHDT, CDR2 FYEKMQ (reference sequence). The CDR3 bases are TGTGCCAGCAGGCGACAGATCTCTGGAAACACCATATATTTT. As protein: CASRRQISGNTIYF.

This sequence joins TRBV6-5 and TRBJ1-1, with 8 positions matching TRBD1. After removal of 7 bases from V and 11 bases from J, the junction contained 12 bases not matched to a gene. Germline CDR1 MNHEY, CDR2 SVGAGI. The CDR3 is 13 residues long. The CDR3 nucleotides are TGTGCCAGCACCGGGACAGGTGGGGTAGGGGCTTTCTTT. Its protein product is CASTGTGGVGAFF.

The chain employs TRBV6-5 and TRBJ2-7, with TRBD1 matching 8 bases. The CDR3 length is 15 residues. Trimming removed 1 base from V and 3 bases from J; junction bases left unmatched: 5. Germline CDR1 and CDR2: MNHEY and SVGAGI. CDR3 nucleotides: TGTGCCAGCAGTTACTTTCAGGGGGCAGGCTACGAGCAGTACTTC. Protein product: CASSYFQGAGYEQYF.

The chain has TRBV9 and TRBJ2-7; 7 bases match TRBD2. Germline V gene data show CDR1 as SGDLS and CDR2 as YYNGEE. This CDR3 is built from 13 residues. Trimming removed 4 bases from V and 2 bases from J; junction bases left unmatched: 3. CDR3 protein: CASSSGDTYEQYF. The CDR3 DNA is TGTGCCAGCAGCAGCGGGGATACCTACGAGCAGTACTTC.